This record covers a single TCR beta chain. Antigen specificity is unknown. The record originates from a study of T cell responses to AZD1222 COVID-19 vaccine. Whole-study findings and limits: Nearly half of spike-specific TCRs reportedly go after variant regions that carry no mutations. Spike was spanned by vaccine-associated CD4 TCRs, which were dominant at 160-218 and 743-854.

Trimming removed 3 bases from V and 0 bases from J, with 9 bases in between. The CDR3 runs to 14 residues. Per the germline V gene, CDR1 is ENHRY and CDR2 is SYGVKD. TCRdb keeps only in-frame clones here, not all; method: immunoSEQ multiplex PCR. The sample holds over 150,000 clones, roughly 90% seen once. Sequenced here: peripheral blood, sampled 28 days after the second AZD1222 dose. This clonotype was sampled from an adult who received the AZD1222 COVID-19 vaccine. V is TRBV10-3 and J is TRBJ2-7, with no clear D. CDR3 amino acids: CAISDAESSYEQYF. The CDR3 DNA follows: TGTGCCATCAGTGATGCGGAGAGCTCCTACGAGCAGTACTTC.